A selection of T cell receptor beta chains follows, all from one sample in a study of blood T cell repertoires in COVID-19. Assay: immunoSEQ multiplex PCR; the TCRdb copy retains only in-frame clones and omits some. Of some 80,000 clones detected, roughly 90% appear once; the ten largest clones hold around 2.6%. Sequencing was carried out using peripheral blood. Source of these receptors: a middle-aged man with COVID-19, enrolled during active disease. CDR3s leave out the opening cysteine and the closing phenylalanine or tryptophan. The order of the fields is J gene, V gene, CDR3 protein.

>TRBJ2-3|TRBV2
ASSLPSGIRTDTQY
>TRBJ2-7|TRBV6-6
ASSYSGTGGASEQY
>TRBJ2-1|TRBV18
ASSLDRGVEEQF
>TRBJ2-2|TRBV5-1
ASSPLAGANTGELF
>TRBJ2-5|TRBV6-2/TRBV6-3
ASSRTEQETQY
>TRBJ1-3|TRBV28
ASSLFNQGAENTIY
>TRBJ1-1|TRBV11-3
ASSILREAF
>TRBJ1-3|TRBV19
ASSRQGANSGNTIY
>TRBJ2-2|TRBV3-1/TRBV3-2
ASSQSASTTGELF
>TRBJ1-6|TRBV7-9
ASSFGTANSPLH
>TRBJ2-1|TRBV27
ASSLRTSGYNEQF
>TRBJ2-3|TRBV18
ASSLTSGVSDTQY
>TRBJ2-1|TRBV19
ASSIDGRAGNEQF
>TRBJ2-7|TRBV2
ASSYGQVSYEQY
>TRBJ2-5|TRBV2
ASSEALGGRETQY
>TRBJ1-1|TRBV29-1
SVEPRLGDTEAF
>TRBJ2-7|TRBV29-1
SVCRDRDFNEQY
>TRBJ1-3|TRBV7-2
ASSLSPGITIY
>TRBJ1-5|TRBV3-1/TRBV3-2
ASSQGVGGTQPQH
>TRBJ1-2|TRBV9
ASGHNGGYT
>TRBJ2-7|TRBV4-1
ASSQWRGGEQY
>TRBJ2-3|TRBV28
ASSWWTGDTDTQY
>TRBJ1-2|TRBV7-6
ASSLEGTYGYT
>TRBJ1-3|TRBV18
ASSLPGTGGATGNTIY
>TRBJ1-1|TRBV7-2
ASSLAMAANTEAF
>TRBJ2-5|TRBV19
ASSIALAGEVQY
>TRBJ1-6|TRBV11-2
ASSPRGQGVH
>TRBJ2-1|TRBV27
ASSPVFTSGSFDNEQF
>TRBJ1-4|TRBV19
ASKIRGQEETTNEKLF
>TRBJ1-2|TRBV24-1
ATSDPGANYGYT
>TRBJ1-5|TRBV30
AWSGQSTLGQPQH